These T cell receptor beta chains were read from a single sample in a study of CD8+CD57+ T cells in acquired aplastic anemia. Using its own MiXCR run on the reads, TCRdb lists one record per CDR3 protein. The table records about 220,000 distinct CDR3 sequences, approximately 35% of them present only once. The sequenced sample was sorted CD4+, CD8+, or CD8+CD57+ T cells (not recorded which) from PBMCs. These receptors originate from a human donor in good health, serving as a control. Both conserved end residues are part of each CDR3. The D gene is left open where the match is weak. Not all rows give a size; the values are once, few, many and, for expanded clones, a class.

D	length	V	J	size	DNA	CDR3
-	14	TRBV20-1	TRBJ2-7	many	TGCAGTGCTAGAGAAACAGACATGAGTTACGAGCAGTACTTC	CSARETDMSYEQYF
-	16	TRBV6-5	TRBJ2-2	few	TGTGCCAGCAGTTACAGTTGGCCGGCCATCCCCGGGGAGCTGTTTTTT	CASSYSWPAIPGELFF
-	15	TRBV5-1	TRBJ2-1	-	TGCGCCAGCAGCTTGGAGCTAGCGTGGTACAATGAGCAGTTCTTC	CASSLELAWYNEQFF
-	12	TRBV3-1	TRBJ2-1	few	TGTGCCAGCAGCCAAGTAGGAGATGAGCAGTTCTTC	CASSQVGDEQFF
-	15	TRBV30	TRBJ1-3	few	TGTGCCTGGAGTGTGAGGCGAGTCAGGGGAAACACCATATATTTT	CAWSVRRVRGNTIYF
-	16	TRBV7-6	TRBJ1-6	-	TGTGCCAGCAGCTTAGGGGGGAACCTCGATAATTCACCCCTCCACTTT	CASSLGGNLDNSPLHF
-	15	TRBV2	TRBJ2-5	many	TGTGCCAGCCCCAAGAGGGCAGGGTTCCAAGAGACCCAGTACTTC	CASPKRAGFQETQYF
TRBD1	20	TRBV5-1	TRBJ2-7	few	TGCGCCAGCAGCTTGGCCGATGGTACGACAGGGGGCGAGATTACCTACGAGCAGTACTTC	CASSLADGTTGGEITYEQYF
-	17	TRBV15	TRBJ2-1	many	TGTGCCACCAGCAGAGAATCGGTCGGGAACCGCTACAATGAGCAGTTCTTC	CATSRESVGNRYNEQFF
TRBD1	18	TRBV18	TRBJ1-6	-	TGTGCCAGCTCACCCACCAGACAGGGGGCGGCCTATAATTCACCCCTCCACTTT	CASSPTRQGAAYNSPLHF
-	15	TRBV29-1	TRBJ2-1	many	TGCAGCGTTGAAGGAGCGGGTAGTCCTTACAATGAGCAGTTCTTC	CSVEGAGSPYNEQFF
-	14	TRBV3-1	TRBJ1-2	few	TGTGCCAGCAGCCATACGGACAGAAACTATGGCTACACCTTC	CASSHTDRNYGYTF
TRBD1	15	TRBV6-4	TRBJ2-2	-	TGTGCCAGCAGTCGGAACAGGGGGAACACCGGGGAGCTGTTTTTT	CASSRNRGNTGELFF
-	16	TRBV7-8	TRBJ2-3	many	TGTGCCAGCAGCTTAGGATACGGGGGGCCCACAGATACGCAGTATTTT	CASSLGYGGPTDTQYF
-	15	TRBV5-1	TRBJ2-7	many	TGCGCCAGCAGCTTGGATGGTAGGAGCTCCTACGAGCAGTACTTC	CASSLDGRSSYEQYF
-	15	TRBV25-1	TRBJ2-1	-	TGTGCCAGCTCACCGGCGGGGACAGAATACAATGAGCAGTTCTTC	CASSPAGTEYNEQFF
-	14	TRBV10-3	TRBJ2-7	-	TGTGCCATCAGCGATAAGACAGGAACCTACGAGCAGTACTTC	CAISDKTGTYEQYF
-	16	TRBV11-1	TRBJ1-2	-	TGTGCCAGCAGCTTAGCGGGAGGAAGGGTTAACTATGGCTACACCTTC	CASSLAGGRVNYGYTF
-	14	TRBV30	TRBJ1-2	few	TGTGCCTGGGAGTTACACAGGGCGCTCTATGGCTACACCTTC	CAWELHRALYGYTF
-	14	TRBV20-1	TRBJ1-1	many	TGCAGTGCTAGAGATAGGCGGACCAACACTGAAGCTTTCTTT	CSARDRRTNTEAFF
-	14	TRBV19	TRBJ1-2	many	TGTGCCAGTAGTATTACGGTTGGGATCTATGGCTACACCTTC	CASSITVGIYGYTF
-	15	TRBV7-8	TRBJ1-4	-	TGTGCCAGCAGCTTACGATGGGCAACTAATGAAAAACTGTTTTTT	CASSLRWATNEKLFF
-	13	TRBV7-2	TRBJ1-5	many	TGTGCCAGCAGCTTTACACTCGGGCAGCCCCAGCATTTT	CASSFTLGQPQHF
-	15	TRBV24-1	TRBJ2-7	many	TGTGCCACCAGTGACGCAGACGGGAGCTCCTACGAGCAGTACTTC	CATSDADGSSYEQYF
TRBD2	18	TRBV4-1	TRBJ2-7	many	TGCGCCAGCAGCCAAGAGATGCTAGCGGGGGGGCAAGCCTACGAGCAGTACTTC	CASSQEMLAGGQAYEQYF
-	15	TRBV6-1	TRBJ1-4	-	TGTGTCAGCAGTGAATGGGTCAGTGCGGCTGAAAAACTGTTTTTT	CVSSEWVSAAEKLFF
-	17	TRBV5-4	TRBJ1-1	-	TGTGCCAGCAGCTTGGCCAGTGTGTACTCTATGAACACTGAAGCTTTCTTT	CASSLASVYSMNTEAFF
-	14	TRBV5-6	TRBJ1-4	many	TGTGCCAGCAGCATGGTCGAGAGCGGTGAAAAACTGTTTTTT	CASSMVESGEKLFF
TRBD2	13	TRBV19	TRBJ2-3	many	TGTGCCAGTAGTATAACTAGCGGAGATACGCAGTATTTT	CASSITSGDTQYF
TRBD1	15	TRBV20-1	TRBJ2-1	many	TGCAGTGCTAGATCCGGGACAGGGGCCTACAATGAGCAGTTCTTC	CSARSGTGAYNEQFF
-	16	TRBV10-3	TRBJ2-7	-	TGTGCCATCAGTGACCACTCATGGACAGAAGGTGGCGAGCAGTACTTC	CAISDHSWTEGGEQYF
-	19	TRBV11-1	TRBJ1-1	-	TGTGCCAGCAGCTCAAAAGCGGTACCTCTTGTCTCCTGGGGGACTGAAGCTTTCTTT	CASSSKAVPLVSWGTEAFF
-	11	TRBV20-1	TRBJ1-2	few	TGCAGTACTAGTAAGAACACTGGCTACACCTTC	CSTSKNTGYTF
-	13	TRBV2	TRBJ2-1	many	TGTGCCAGCAGTGGAGTGTCCTACAATGAGCAGTTCTTC	CASSGVSYNEQFF
-	15	TRBV6-5	TRBJ1-6	-	TGTGCCAGCAGTTACAGGGGTTTCGGAAATTCACCCCTCCACTTT	CASSYRGFGNSPLHF
-	13	TRBV10-3	TRBJ2-5	once	TGTGCCATCAGTACAGGGTTCCAAGAGACCCAGTACTTC	CAISTGFQETQYF
-	13	TRBV20-1	TRBJ1-2	medium-sized	TGCAGTGCTAGGGAAGGGACTCTCTCTGGCTACACCTTC	CSAREGTLSGYTF
-	14	TRBV12-3/TRBV12-4	TRBJ2-7	many	TGTGCCAGCAGTTTATTTCCAGGGAACTACGAGCAGTACTTC	CASSLFPGNYEQYF
-	13	TRBV29-1	TRBJ2-7	-	TGCAGCGTGGAGGATCGGGTCTCCTACGAGCAGTACTTC	CSVEDRVSYEQYF
-	12	TRBV7-3	TRBJ2-5	many	TGTGCCAGCCCCCGTTCTCAAGAGACCCAGTACTTC	CASPRSQETQYF
-	14	TRBV20-1	TRBJ1-5	many	TGCAGTGCTAGACGGGACGGTAGCAATCAGCCCCAGCATTTT	CSARRDGSNQPQHF
TRBD2	16	TRBV12-3/TRBV12-4	TRBJ2-3	few	TGTGCCAGCAGTTTAGGTTTAGCGGGAGCAGGTGATACGCAGTATTTT	CASSLGLAGAGDTQYF
-	14	TRBV6-1	TRBJ1-5	many	TGTGCCAGCTTTGACGGTAATAGCAATCAGCCCCAGCATTTT	CASFDGNSNQPQHF
-	16	TRBV19	TRBJ2-1	many	TGTGCCAGTAGTCAGGGGTACAGCAACTCCTACAATGAGCAGTTCTTC	CASSQGYSNSYNEQFF
TRBD1	11	TRBV29-1	TRBJ2-7	-	TGCAGCTTATTAAGGCAGGGGGCCTTCTTCTTC	CSLLRQGAFFF
-	14	TRBV5-1	TRBJ2-6	many	TGCGCCAGCAGCTTGGATGGGGAGCCCAACGTCCTGACTTTC	CASSLDGEPNVLTF
-	13	TRBV14	TRBJ2-7	many	TGTGCCAGCAGCCGTGGGGTTTCCTACGAGCAGTACTTC	CASSRGVSYEQYF
-	18	TRBV4-2	TRBJ2-6	few	TGTGCCAGCAGCCAAGCCACCACAGGATACTCTGGGGCCAACGTCCTGACTTTC	CASSQATTGYSGANVLTF